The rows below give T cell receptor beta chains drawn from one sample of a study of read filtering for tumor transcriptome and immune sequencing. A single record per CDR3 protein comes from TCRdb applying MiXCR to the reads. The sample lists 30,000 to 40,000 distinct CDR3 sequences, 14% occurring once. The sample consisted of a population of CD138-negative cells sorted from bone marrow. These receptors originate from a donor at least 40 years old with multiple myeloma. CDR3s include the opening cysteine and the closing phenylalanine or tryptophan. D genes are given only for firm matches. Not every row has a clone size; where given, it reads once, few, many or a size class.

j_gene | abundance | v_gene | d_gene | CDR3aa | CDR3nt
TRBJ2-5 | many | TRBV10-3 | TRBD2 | CAIKDLAGAVETQYF | TGTGCCATCAAGGATCTAGCGGGAGCGGTGGAGACCCAGTACTTC
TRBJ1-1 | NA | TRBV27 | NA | CASSFGAHNTEAFF | TGTGCCAGCAGTTTCGGGGCCCATAACACTGAAGCTTTCTTT
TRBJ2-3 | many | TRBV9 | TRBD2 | CASSPTSSGGTDTQYF | TGTGCCAGCAGCCCAACCAGTAGCGGGGGCACAGATACGCAGTATTTT
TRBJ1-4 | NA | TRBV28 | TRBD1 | CASRLPGQGEKLFF | TGTGCCAGCAGATTGCCGGGACAGGGTGAAAAACTGTTTTTT
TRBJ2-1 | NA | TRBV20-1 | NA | CSAGGLIGGNEQFF | TGCAGTGCTGGAGGTTTAATCGGGGGCAATGAGCAGTTCTTC
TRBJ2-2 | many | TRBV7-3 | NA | CASSSDVKPGELFF | TGTGCCAGCAGTTCCGATGTTAAGCCCGGGGAGCTGTTTTTT
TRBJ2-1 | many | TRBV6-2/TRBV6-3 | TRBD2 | CASSYSKAGRYNEQFF | TGTGCCAGCAGTTACTCGAAAGCGGGGCGGTACAATGAGCAGTTCTTC
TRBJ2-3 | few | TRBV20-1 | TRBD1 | CSADRGRGTVTQYF | TGCAGTGCTGACAGGGGGCGAGGCACAGTTACGCAGTATTTT
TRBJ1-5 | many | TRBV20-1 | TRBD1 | CSARAPGQGYQPQHF | TGCAGTGCTAGAGCTCCGGGACAGGGGTATCAGCCCCAGCATTTT
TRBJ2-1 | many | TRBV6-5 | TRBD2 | CASRTSGNEQFF | TGTGCCAGCAGGACTAGCGGCAATGAGCAGTTCTTC
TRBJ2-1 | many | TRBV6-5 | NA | CASKGTTLNEQFF | TGTGCCAGCAAAGGGACAACCCTCAATGAGCAGTTCTTC
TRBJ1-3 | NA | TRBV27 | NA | CASSPLDRYSGNTIYF | TGTGCCAGCAGTCCTCTGGACAGATACTCTGGAAACACCATATATTTT
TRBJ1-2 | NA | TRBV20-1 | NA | CSAIRDLGSYGYTF | TGCAGTGCTATTCGGGACTTAGGCTCCTATGGCTACACCTTC
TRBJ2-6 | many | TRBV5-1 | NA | CASSLATITGTGANVLTF | TGCGCCAGCAGCTTGGCCACCATAACAGGGACTGGGGCCAACGTCCTGACTTTC
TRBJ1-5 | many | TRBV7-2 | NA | CASSLRNNQPQHF | TGTGCCAGCAGCTTACGGAACAATCAGCCCCAGCATTTT
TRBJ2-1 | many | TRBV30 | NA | CAWRGTPYNEQFF | TGTGCCTGGAGGGGGACTCCCTACAATGAGCAGTTCTTC
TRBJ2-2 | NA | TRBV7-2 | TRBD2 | CAGSPRTSGGVSTGELFF | TGTGCCGGCAGCCCACGGACTAGCGGGGGGGTGTCCACCGGGGAGCTGTTTTTT
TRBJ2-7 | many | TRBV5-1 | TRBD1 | CASSVGQSSYEQYF | TGCGCCAGCAGCGTGGGACAGAGCTCCTACGAGCAGTACTTC
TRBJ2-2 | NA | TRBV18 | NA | CASSGDGRRTGELFF | TGTGCCAGCTCTGGGGACGGGCGAAGGACCGGGGAGCTGTTTTTT
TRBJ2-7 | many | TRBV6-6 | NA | CATSGQTYEQYF | TGTGCCACCTCCGGACAGACCTACGAGCAGTACTTC
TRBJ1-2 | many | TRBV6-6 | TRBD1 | CASDSLDRGNYGYTF | TGTGCCAGCGATTCTCTCGACAGGGGGAACTATGGCTACACCTTC
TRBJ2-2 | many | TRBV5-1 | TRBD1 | CASSLETGGTGELFF | TGCGCCAGCAGCTTGGAGACAGGGGGCACCGGGGAGCTGTTTTTT
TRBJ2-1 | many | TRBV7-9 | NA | CASSLNSYNEQFF | TGTGCCAGCAGCTTGAATTCCTACAATGAGCAGTTCTTC
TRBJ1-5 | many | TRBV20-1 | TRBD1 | CSASAGQANQPQHF | TGCAGTGCTAGTGCGGGACAGGCAAATCAGCCCCAGCATTTT
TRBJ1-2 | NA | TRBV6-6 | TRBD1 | CASSYSGTDGGSGYTF | TGTGCCAGCAGTTACTCGGGGACAGACGGGGGGTCTGGCTACACCTTC
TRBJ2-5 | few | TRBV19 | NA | CASSIIGRKETQYF | TGTGCCAGTAGTATAATTGGCAGGAAAGAGACCCAGTACTTC
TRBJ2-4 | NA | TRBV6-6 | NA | CASSYQLPAKNIQYF | TGTGCCAGCAGTTACCAGTTACCAGCCAAAAACATTCAGTACTTC
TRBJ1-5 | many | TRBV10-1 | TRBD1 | CASPTGVKPKGHQPQHF | TGCGCCAGCCCTACAGGGGTAAAACCAAAGGGGCATCAGCCCCAGCATTTT
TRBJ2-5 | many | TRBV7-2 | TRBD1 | CASSLWGQAQETQYF | TGTGCCAGCAGCTTGTGGGGACAGGCCCAAGAGACCCAGTACTTC
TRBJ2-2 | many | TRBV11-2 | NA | CASSSSRGANTGELFF | TGTGCCAGCAGCTCCTCCCGCGGAGCGAACACCGGGGAGCTGTTTTTT
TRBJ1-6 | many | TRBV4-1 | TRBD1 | CASSHSRDSNSPLHF | TGCGCCAGCAGTCATTCCCGGGACAGTAATTCACCCCTCCACTTT